The entry below gives a single T cell receptor beta chain sequence along with its context. Its cognate antigen has yet to be identified. Base qualities are missing; no much larger clone stands one base away. TCR CDR3 regions were amplified from genomic DNA by multiplex PCR using the deep immunoSEQ assay. For each cell subset, the extracted genomic DNA was distributed evenly across all wells of several immunoSEQ 96-well plates, and each plate served as one replicate. For sorted subsets, each replicate PCR was loaded with 200 ng genomic DNA, equivalent to 25,000 to 30,000 T cell genomes. The purified libraries were quantified using a Qubit 3.0 fluorometer, sized with a Bioanalyzer 2100, and then quantified again using the KAPA Library Quantification kit. Each immunoSEQ 96-well plate was sequenced on its own single-read 150-cycle Illumina NextSeq 550 flow cell. Turning to the authors' computational methods: Because only junctional sequences without quality scores were contained in the immunoSEQ output, filtering matching that applied to full-length reads could not be performed. To assign V/J genes and CDR3, sequences were annotated against IMGT germline references using PyIR, a Python wrapper for IgBLAST v1.9. Any read was removed if the V/J assignment was weak (E-value above 1e-6), the CDR3 was missing, or the read contained stop codons, out-of-frame junctions, or ambiguous translated residues. A V3J clonotype was defined by an identical inferred V gene, J gene, and CDR3 amino acid sequence. To compute the percentage overlap between repertoires, the number of shared unique clonotypes was divided by the size of the smaller repertoire. Richness of each repertoire was evaluated using RTK rarefaction, the Chao1 estimator, and Recon v2.1 estimates of unobserved clonotypes. For all TCRbeta clonotypes obtained by the gDNA method from four donors, generation probabilities were computed with OLGA. This immuneACCESS table, as held by TCRdb, lists in-frame sequences with V and J called but not all clones. Of the missing ones, under half trace to an unresolved V gene in checked studies; the others have no known cause. Clone size and the V and J calls come from that table; the DNA yielded D and trimming. The sample data list over a million clones, and approximately 80% of these were observed just once. More than 0.55% of the sample lies in the top ten.

There are 14 amino acids in the CDR3, from cysteine to phenylalanine inclusive. Only CDR3 DNA remains: 42 bases, in frame from the first base. CDR1 and CDR2 are drawn from the germline V gene: MDHEN, SYDVKM. V sheds 2 bases and J sheds 3 bases, leaving 11 bases between their ends. The donors were healthy, HIV-negative adults who had no recently reported acute infections or vaccinations. Every donor was a Caucasian adult residing in Nashville, Tennessee, USA. CD4+ T cells were enriched through magnetic negative selection, after which naive cells were positively selected on CD45RA and the remaining negative fraction served as the memory subset. After blood collection by leukapheresis, PBMCs were isolated using Ficoll-Histopaque density gradient centrifugation and then cryopreserved in the vapor phase of liquid nitrogen. Purity and quantity of every magnetically sorted T cell population were checked by analytical flow cytometry. Each sorted fraction had its genomic DNA isolated and then quantified by UV absorbance on a Nanodrop 2000c.

This entry comes from a study of shared clonotypes between healthy human individuals (dated by TCRdb to the early 2020s). For context, the study as a whole: The cohort comprised two women and a few men aged 18 to 49 years. For each donor, three plates each were used for CD4 naive and CD4 memory, two plates were used for CD8 naive, and one plate was used for CD8 memory. To estimate repertoire size and how much clonotypes are shared between individuals, the study performed deep sequencing of blood TCR repertoires from roughly five healthy adults. Different laboratories and diverse techniques were used to prepare libraries and sequence TCR repertoires, to increase sequencing depth and limit assay-specific biases. Between about 0.8 and 9 billion PBMCs per donor were obtained by leukapheresis. Overall results and qualifications from the work: Rarefaction of sorted-subset datasets indicated incomplete sequencing despite the large sequencing depth. Sampling was restricted to blood, and TCR repertoires in tissue are likely to differ from TCR repertoires in blood. Across a few donors, 5% to 6% of naive CD4, roughly 3.4% of naive CD8, 2.3% of memory CD4, and approximately 0.42% of memory CD8 clonotypes were shared. Larger estimated clonotype richness was generally found for naive subsets than for memory subsets. Because the study included a small number of donors, the genetic and exposure-history diversity represented was limited. Clonotypes shared by all four sorted-subset donors showed higher generation probabilities than non-shared clonotypes. Based on pairwise subsampling, the degree of clonotype sharing among donors was expected to be affected by sequencing depth.

Specimen: memory CD4+ T cells from PBMCs. This specimen's cell subset or site label, per the study, means: CD45RA-negative fraction. The clonotype comes from a man aged 18 to 35 in good health. Some clones in this sample may be carry-over from other donors' samples. This chain joins TRBV28 to TRBJ2-7; the best D guess is TRBD1, with 6 bases matching. CDR3 protein: CASSLVGQNYEQYF. The nucleotide sequence reads TGTGCCAGCAGTTTAGTCGGACAGAACTACGAGCAGTACTTC.